These 24 T cell receptor beta chains were all obtained from the same sample, sequenced in a study of neurological immune-mediated disorders. TCRdb re-derived calls from the 5' RACE reads in MiXCR, one entry per CDR3 protein. The data hold 20,000 to 25,000 distinct CDR3 sequences, with over 10% observed a single time. Time point here: technical triplicate 1. Source material: CD4+ T cells from blood. These receptors were obtained from a female donor with HTLV-1-associated myelopathy (HAM/TSP).

This clonotype was seen a few times. The chain recombines TRBV10-3 with TRBJ2-5; D gene uncertain. V was trimmed by 0 bases and J by 2 bases, leaving 10 bases between them. The germline V gene has CDR1 ENHRY and CDR2 SYGVKD. The CDR3 is 15 amino acids. CDR3 in amino acids: CAISESTLQQETQYF. CDR3 bases: TGTGCCATCAGTGAGTCGACCCTCCAACAAGAGACCCAGTACTTC.

The table lists this clonotype with many counts. The rearrangement joins TRBV12-3 or TRBV12-4 to TRBJ2-2; 10 positions match TRBD2. V gave up 2 bases and J gave up 10 bases; unmatched junction bases: 7. The CDR3 contains 15 residues. CDR3: CASSLILAGEMELFF. In nucleotides, the CDR3 is TGTGCCAGCAGTTTAATCCTAGCGGGAGAAATGGAGCTGTTTTTT.

This clonotype showed up many times. This sequence joins TRBV7-2 and TRBJ2-7; 9 nucleotides agree with TRBD2. The CDR3 is 15 residues long. Per the germline V gene, CDR1 is SGHTA and CDR2 is FQGNSA. Unmatched junction bases numbered 9, after V lost 3 bases and J lost 6 bases. The DNA for the CDR3 is TGTGCCAGCAGCTTGATGGCGGGAGGGCCTTCCGAGCAGTACTTC. Protein product: CASSLMAGGPSEQYF.

In this sample, this clonotype turned up many times. The chain has TRBV20-1 and TRBJ2-3; 8 bases match TRBD1. CDR3 size: 16 residues. With V trimmed by 0 bases and J by 4 bases, 9 bases remained unmatched. The germline V gene has CDR1 DFQATT and CDR2 SNEGSKA (reference sequence). The CDR3 DNA sequence: TGCAGTGCTAGAGATGGAGGACAGGGAAGGCCAGATACGCAGTATTTT. Its translation: CSARDGGQGRPDTQYF.

This clonotype was found many times. V usage is TRBV29-1 and J usage is TRBJ2-3; a possible D gene is TRBD2 (6 bases). CDR3 length equals 15 residues. In germline, CDR1 is SQVTM, CDR2 ANQGSEA. With 4 bases removed from V and 6 bases from J, the gap between germline ends came to 20 bases. The CDR3 here is CSVGLGGLPWDTQYF. DNA of the CDR3: TGCAGCGTTGGCTTGGGGGGACTGCCATGGGATACGCAGTATTTT.

Many counts were recorded for this clonotype. The chain couples TRBV7-2 to TRBJ2-1, with D possibly TRBD1 on 5 matching bases. The CDR3 covers 14 residues. Germline-derived CDR1 and CDR2 are SGHTA and FQGNSA. Trimming stripped 0 bases from V and 9 bases from J, with 12 bases between. As DNA, the CDR3 is TGTGCCAGCAGCTTAGCGGCTCAAAGGGGTGAGCAGTTCTTC. Protein product: CASSLAAQRGEQFF. Using reference TRBV7-2 and TRBJ2-1 for the parts outside the CDR3, the full variable domain is GAGVSQSPSNKVTEKGKDVELRCDPISGHTALYWYRQSLGQGLEFLIYFQGNSAPDKSGLPSDRFSAERTGGSVSTLTIQRTQQEDSAVYLCASSLAAQRGEQFFGPGTRLTVL.

The V gene is TRBV7-2, the J gene TRBJ2-1, with TRBD2 matching over 12 bases. The length of the CDR3 is 14 residues. From germline, CDR1 is SGHTA and CDR2 FQGNSA. Here the CDR3 reads CSNSSGLAGSEQFF. In nucleotides, the CDR3 is TGTTCCAACAGCTCTGGACTAGCGGGGTCTGAGCAGTTCTTC.

The V and J genes are TRBV3-1 and TRBJ2-1; D may correspond to TRBD1 or TRBD2 (6 bases each). CDR3 length equals 12 residues. Germline values: CDR1 LGHDT, CDR2 YNNKEL (reference sequence). V lost 4 bases and J 9 bases, leaving 10 bases between the germline ends. DNA of the CDR3: TGTGCCAGCAGCCTCCGGGGGCGTGAGCAGTTCTTC. As protein: CASSLRGREQFF.

This clonotype appeared many times. The V and J genes are TRBV12-3 or TRBV12-4 and TRBJ2-7; 12 bases line up with TRBD2. With 4 bases clipped from V and 4 bases from J, the junction kept 5 bases outside the gene matches. The CDR3 length is 15 residues. Here the CDR3 DNA reads TGTGCCAGCAGTTCGGGGACTAGCGGGTTATACGAGCAGTACTTC. Translation: CASSSGTSGLYEQYF.

This clonotype has at least ten counts. This chain connects TRBV25-1 to TRBJ1-6; 7 nucleotides line up with TRBD1. The CDR3 covers 16 residues. V shed 3 bases, J shed 7 bases, and the junction held 9 bases outside the gene matches. Germline CDR1 is MGHDK and CDR2 is SYGVNS. This chain's CDR3 is CASSDPRTGPNSPLHF. CDR3 coding DNA: TGTGCCAGCAGTGACCCCAGGACAGGTCCAAATTCACCCCTCCACTTT. Full variable domain (remainder filled in from reference TRBV25-1 and TRBJ1-6): EADIYQTPRYLVIGTGKKITLECSQTMGHDKMYWYQQDPGMELHLIHYSYGVNSTEKGDLSSESTVSRIRTEHFPLTLESARPSHTSQYLCASSDPRTGPNSPLHFGNGTRLTVT.

This clonotype came up many times. The rearrangement links TRBV4-1 to TRBJ2-3, with 8 bases lining up with TRBD2. V lost 1 base to trimming and J lost 3 bases; unmatched junction nucleotides: 9. The CDR3 loop spans 17 amino acids. Germline lookup yields CDR1 MGHRA and CDR2 YSYEKL. CDR3 loop: CASSQVRAGVGTDTQYF. The CDR3 nucleotides read TGCGCCAGCAGCCAAGTCAGAGCGGGAGTGGGGACAGATACGCAGTATTTT.

This clonotype was counted ten times or more. V usage is TRBV4-1 and J usage is TRBJ2-5, with D perhaps given as TRBD1 or TRBD2 (5 bases each). CDR1 and CDR2 (germline): MGHRA, YSYEKL. The CDR3 runs 12 residues. The V end lost 2 bases, the J end lost 5 bases, and 6 bases lay between the germline ends. The CDR3 sequence: CASSQWGETQYF. In DNA, the CDR3 is TGCGCCAGCAGCCAATGGGGGGAGACCCAGTACTTC.

There are many counts of this clonotype. The chain joins TRBV12-3 or TRBV12-4 to TRBJ1-5, with D possibly being TRBD1 (6 bases). V was clipped by 3 bases and J by 5 bases, with 11 bases between them. The CDR3 has 14 amino acids. CDR3 sequence reads: CASSFTGGHQPQHF. CDR3 coding DNA: TGTGCCAGCAGTTTTACCGGGGGCCATCAGCCCCAGCATTTT.

There are many counts of this clonotype. The chain has TRBV12-3 or TRBV12-4 and TRBJ2-7; TRBD2 matches 9 bases. J gave up 4 bases and V 2 bases, and 3 bases lay outside the gene matches. This CDR3 contains 14 residues. The DNA for the CDR3 is TGTGCCAGCAGTTTATCTAGCGGGAAGTACGAGCAGTACTTC. Translated: CASSLSSGKYEQYF.

This clonotype has a count of ten or more. The gene calls are TRBV10-1 and TRBJ2-1; 8 positions agree with TRBD2. Looked up from germline, CDR1 is WNHNN and CDR2 is SYGVQD (reference sequence). Trimming at V came to 9 bases and at J to 15 bases, leaving 13 bases not matched to a gene. The CDR3 runs to 12 residues. The CDR3 bases are TGCGCCAGGGGAGCGGGAGACGGTTCTTGGTTCTTC. Protein sequence: CARGAGDGSWFF.

This clonotype was seen many times. The chain carries TRBV12-3 or TRBV12-4 and TRBJ2-3; tentatively, D is TRBD2 (6 bases). CDR3 length: 16 residues. Trimming removed 5 bases at V and 5 bases at J, with 20 bases between. The CDR3 here is CASSAWTTGALDTQYF. CDR3 nucleotides: TGTGCCAGCAGTGCCTGGACTACCGGGGCGCTAGATACGCAGTATTTT.

In this sample, this clonotype turned up many times. The rearrangement joins TRBV20-1 to TRBJ2-5, with TRBD2 identical over 11 bases. The CDR3 is 13 residues long. The trim removed 8 bases at V and 5 bases at J, leaving 7 bases unmatched. Germline CDR1 DFQATT, CDR2 SNEGSKA (reference sequence). The CDR3 DNA reads TGCAGTACTACGGGACTAGCGGAGGAGACCCAGTACTTC. Amino acids: CSTTGLAEETQYF.

This chain connects TRBV21-1 to TRBJ1-1. TRBV21-1 is shown as a pseudogene. This CDR3 comprises 9 residues. CDR3 nucleotide sequence: TGTGTCAGCGTACTTTCGACTTTCTTT. It is translated as CVSVLSTFF.

This clonotype was seen ten or more times. The chain is built from TRBV20-1 and TRBJ2-5; possible D gene TRBD1, 7 bases. This CDR3 region has 13 residues. Germline CDR1 is DFQATT and CDR2 is SNEGSKA (reference sequence). Trimming removed 5 bases from V and 5 bases from J, with 15 bases in between. CDR3 residues: CSADHRGGETQYF. CDR3 in DNA: TGCAGTGCTGACCACAGGGGAGGCGAGACCCAGTACTTC.

This clonotype occurred many times. The CDR3 DNA reads as TGTGCCAGCAGCTTCGGCAGAGCCAAAAACATTCAGTACTTC. Its protein product is CASSFGRAKNIQYF. V usage is TRBV13 and J usage is TRBJ2-4; D remains unclear. Germline V lookup: CDR1 PRHDT, CDR2 FYEKMQ (reference sequence). CDR3 length: 14 residues. V lost 3 bases and J 0 bases, leaving 6 bases between the germline ends. The full variable domain, its missing parts supplied by reference TRBV13 and TRBJ2-4, is AAGVIQSPRHLIKEKRETATLKCYPIPRHDTVYWYQQGPGQDPQFLISFYEKMQSDKGSIPDRFSAQQFSDYHSELNMSSLELGDSALYFCASSFGRAKNIQYFGAGTRLSVL.

This clonotype was counted many times. CDR3 bases: TGCAGCGTTGCCCACAGGACGAACTCCTACGAGCAGTACTTC. Its translation is CSVAHRTNSYEQYF. The chain joins TRBV29-1 to TRBJ2-7; the D gene is possibly TRBD1 (5 bases). V lost 4 bases to trimming and J lost 0 bases, with 13 bases between them. The CDR3 totals 14 residues. CDR1 is SQVTM and CDR2 is ANQGSEA in the germline V gene.

This clonotype was counted at least ten times. The chain employs TRBV20-1 and TRBJ2-5, with TRBD2 matching 8 bases. This CDR3 comprises 14 residues. The V segment lost 0 bases and the J segment 4 bases; nucleotides outside the gene matches: 4. Per germline, CDR1 DFQATT and CDR2 SNEGSKA (reference sequence). This chain's CDR3 is CSARDPREGETQYF. For the CDR3, the DNA is TGCAGTGCTAGAGATCCCCGGGAGGGAGAGACCCAGTACTTC.

This clonotype was observed many times. The chain is built from TRBV6-2 or TRBV6-3 and TRBJ1-5, with D perhaps matching TRBD1 (5 bases). CDR3 size: 16 residues. V gave up 0 bases and J gave up 5 bases, with 14 bases separating them. Germline assignment: CDR1 MNHEY and CDR2 SVGEGT. CDR3 sequence (DNA): TGTGCCAGCAGTTACTCCCCCGCCGGGGCCTATCAGCCCCAGCATTTT. It codes for CASSYSPAGAYQPQHF.

This clonotype was recorded at least ten times. The chain has TRBV29-1 and TRBJ2-5; D is uncertain. This CDR3 region has 12 residues. The germline V gene has CDR1 SQVTM and CDR2 ANQGSEA. The ends were cut back, 3 bases at V and 3 bases at J, with 8 bases in the middle. In DNA, the CDR3 is TGCAGCGTTGAGCGATCCGAAGAGACCCAGTACTTC. This translates into CSVERSEETQYF.